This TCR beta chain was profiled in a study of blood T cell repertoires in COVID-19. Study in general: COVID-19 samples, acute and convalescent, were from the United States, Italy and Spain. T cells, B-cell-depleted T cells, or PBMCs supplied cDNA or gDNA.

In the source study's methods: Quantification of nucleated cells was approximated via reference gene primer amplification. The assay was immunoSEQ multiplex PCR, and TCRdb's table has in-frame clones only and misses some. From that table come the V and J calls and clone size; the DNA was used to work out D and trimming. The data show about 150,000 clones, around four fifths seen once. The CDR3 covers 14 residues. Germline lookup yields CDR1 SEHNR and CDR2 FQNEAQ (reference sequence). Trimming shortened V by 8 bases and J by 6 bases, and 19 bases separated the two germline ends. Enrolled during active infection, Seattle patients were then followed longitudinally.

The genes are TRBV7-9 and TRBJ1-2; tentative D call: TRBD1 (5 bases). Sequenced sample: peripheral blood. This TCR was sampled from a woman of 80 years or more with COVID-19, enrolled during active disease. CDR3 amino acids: CASGLGGLGDGYTF. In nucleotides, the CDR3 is TGTGCCAGCGGGCTTGGAGGGCTGGGGGATGGCTACACCTTC.